These T cell receptor beta chains were read from a single sample in a study of CD8+CD57+ T cells in acquired aplastic anemia. One entry per CDR3 protein, called by TCRdb with MiXCR from the reads. Here the sample spans nearly 60,000 distinct CDR3 sequences, just over 55% being singletons. Sequencing was carried out using sorted CD4+, CD8+, or CD8+CD57+ T cells (not recorded which) from PBMCs. The receptors were gathered from a human donor with aplastic anemia. CDR3s include the opening cysteine and the closing phenylalanine or tryptophan. A D gene is named only where the DNA matches it firmly. Size is stated for part of the rows, as once, few or many counts, or as a class when the clone is expanded.

v_gene: TRBV6-1; d_gene: TRBD1; j_gene: TRBJ2-1; abundance: many; CDR3aa: CASSVRRQGNEQFF; CDR3nt: TGTGCCAGCAGTGTGCGCCGACAGGGCAATGAGCAGTTCTTC
v_gene: TRBV19; d_gene: NA; j_gene: TRBJ1-1; abundance: NA; CDR3aa: CASSPGGRNTEAFF; CDR3nt: TGTGCCAGTAGCCCAGGTGGAAGGAACACTGAAGCCTTCTTT
v_gene: TRBV9; d_gene: NA; j_gene: TRBJ1-6; abundance: few; CDR3aa: CASSADSASYNSPLHF; CDR3nt: TGTGCCAGCAGCGCCGACAGCGCCTCCTATAATTCACCCCTCCACTTT
v_gene: TRBV6-1; d_gene: TRBD1; j_gene: TRBJ1-2; abundance: many; CDR3aa: CASREDRAFYGYTF; CDR3nt: TGTGCCAGCAGAGAGGACAGGGCCTTTTATGGCTACACCTTC
v_gene: TRBV29-1; d_gene: TRBD2; j_gene: TRBJ2-3; abundance: many; CDR3aa: CSVPRTRVLGDTQYF; CDR3nt: TGCAGCGTCCCCCGGACTAGAGTTTTGGGCGATACGCAGTATTTT
v_gene: TRBV25-1; d_gene: TRBD1; j_gene: TRBJ2-2; abundance: few; CDR3aa: CASSATGGSNTGELFF; CDR3nt: TGTGCCAGCAGTGCAACAGGGGGCTCGAACACCGGGGAGCTGTTTTTT
v_gene: TRBV4-2; d_gene: NA; j_gene: TRBJ1-2; abundance: NA; CDR3aa: CASSQGTLHYGYTF; CDR3nt: TGTGCCAGCAGCCAAGGGACATTGCACTATGGCTACACCTTC
v_gene: TRBV5-5; d_gene: TRBD1; j_gene: TRBJ1-1; abundance: many; CDR3aa: CASSLDTGTGNTEAFF; CDR3nt: TGTGCCAGCAGCTTAGACACGGGGACAGGGAACACTGAAGCTTTCTTT
v_gene: TRBV20-1; d_gene: NA; j_gene: TRBJ2-7; abundance: NA; CDR3aa: CSAGGQSSYEQYF; CDR3nt: TGCAGTGCTGGTGGACAGAGCTCCTACGAGCAGTACTTC
v_gene: TRBV5-6; d_gene: NA; j_gene: TRBJ1-1; abundance: many; CDR3aa: CASSLAGQNTEAFF; CDR3nt: TGTGCCAGCAGCTTGGCCGGCCAGAACACTGAAGCTTTCTTT
v_gene: TRBV10-2; d_gene: NA; j_gene: TRBJ1-2; abundance: medium-sized; CDR3aa: CASSEDNGYTF; CDR3nt: TGCGCCAGCAGTGAAGATAATGGCTACACCTTC
v_gene: TRBV10-1; d_gene: NA; j_gene: TRBJ2-7; abundance: NA; CDR3aa: CASSEGGSNYEQYF; CDR3nt: TGCGCCAGCAGTGAGGGGGGATCGAACTACGAGCAGTACTTC
v_gene: TRBV7-9; d_gene: NA; j_gene: TRBJ2-7; abundance: few; CDR3aa: CASSLRGGYEQYF; CDR3nt: TGTGCCAGCAGCTTAAGGGGGGGCTACGAGCAGTACTTC
v_gene: TRBV7-6; d_gene: TRBD1; j_gene: TRBJ1-6; abundance: many; CDR3aa: CASSQGEEFWSYNSPLHF; CDR3nt: TGTGCCAGCAGCCAGGGGGAGGAGTTTTGGTCCTATAATTCACCCCTCCACTTT
v_gene: TRBV10-3; d_gene: NA; j_gene: TRBJ1-2; abundance: NA; CDR3aa: CAISESTERKTGYTF; CDR3nt: TGTGCCATCAGTGAGTCGACGGAAAGGAAAACCGGCTACACCTTC
v_gene: TRBV7-2; d_gene: NA; j_gene: TRBJ2-7; abundance: NA; CDR3aa: CASSPGQEQYF; CDR3nt: TGTGCCAGCAGCCCAGGACAGGAGCAGTACTTC
v_gene: TRBV7-9; d_gene: NA; j_gene: TRBJ2-1; abundance: many; CDR3aa: CASGGGQTFNEQFF; CDR3nt: TGTGCCAGCGGGGGCGGACAGACGTTCAATGAGCAGTTCTTC
v_gene: TRBV7-2; d_gene: NA; j_gene: TRBJ2-3; abundance: NA; CDR3aa: CASSTTGDTQYF; CDR3nt: TGTGCCAGCAGTACGACTGGGGATACGCAGTATTTT
v_gene: TRBV10-2; d_gene: TRBD1; j_gene: TRBJ2-7; abundance: NA; CDR3aa: CASSGQGFGEQYF; CDR3nt: TGCGCCAGCAGCGGACAGGGATTCGGCGAGCAGTACTTC
v_gene: TRBV12-3/TRBV12-4; d_gene: NA; j_gene: TRBJ1-1; abundance: many; CDR3aa: CASSYGGGTEAFF; CDR3nt: TGTGCCAGCAGTTATGGGGGCGGCACTGAAGCTTTCTTT
v_gene: TRBV12-3/TRBV12-4; d_gene: NA; j_gene: TRBJ2-7; abundance: NA; CDR3aa: CASRQQGSYEQHF; CDR3nt: TGTGCCAGCAGGCAACAGGGCTCCTACGAGCAGCACTTC
v_gene: TRBV2; d_gene: NA; j_gene: TRBJ1-6; abundance: few; CDR3aa: CASSVNSPLHF; CDR3nt: TGTGCCAGCAGTGTGAATTCACCCCTCCACTTT
v_gene: TRBV7-7; d_gene: NA; j_gene: TRBJ2-3; abundance: many; CDR3aa: CASSLGDTRRDTQYF; CDR3nt: TGTGCCAGCAGCTTAGGAGACACCAGGCGGGATACGCAGTATTTT
v_gene: TRBV2; d_gene: NA; j_gene: TRBJ2-7; abundance: NA; CDR3aa: CASQGRPNEQYF; CDR3nt: TGTGCCAGCCAAGGCAGGCCAAACGAGCAGTACTTC
v_gene: TRBV7-8; d_gene: NA; j_gene: TRBJ2-5; abundance: NA; CDR3aa: CASGLDWSGGTQYF; CDR3nt: TGTGCCAGCGGCTTAGACTGGAGTGGAGGGACCCAGTACTTC
v_gene: TRBV7-8; d_gene: TRBD1; j_gene: TRBJ2-3; abundance: many; CDR3aa: CASSLDRGRTDTQYF; CDR3nt: TGTGCCAGCAGCTTAGACAGGGGGCGGACAGATACGCAGTATTTT
v_gene: TRBV2; d_gene: TRBD1; j_gene: TRBJ1-1; abundance: NA; CDR3aa: CASLGQGSTEAFF; CDR3nt: TGTGCCAGCCTAGGACAGGGATCTACTGAAGCTTTCTTT
v_gene: TRBV6-4; d_gene: NA; j_gene: TRBJ1-1; abundance: few; CDR3aa: CASSDGRGHTEAFF; CDR3nt: TGTGCCAGCAGTGACGGACGTGGTCACACTGAAGCTTTCTTT
v_gene: TRBV10-3; d_gene: NA; j_gene: TRBJ2-1; abundance: NA; CDR3aa: CASSLGMVGYEQFF; CDR3nt: TGTGCCAGCAGTTTAGGTATGGTGGGGTATGAGCAGTTCTTC
v_gene: TRBV10-3; d_gene: NA; j_gene: TRBJ2-7; abundance: few; CDR3aa: CAISETGSYEQYF; CDR3nt: TGTGCCATCAGTGAGACAGGATCCTACGAGCAGTACTTC
v_gene: TRBV15; d_gene: NA; j_gene: TRBJ1-1; abundance: NA; CDR3aa: CATSRVRRGGTEAFF; CDR3nt: TGTGCCACCAGCAGAGTAAGACGGGGGGGGACTGAAGCTTTCTTT
v_gene: TRBV11-3; d_gene: NA; j_gene: TRBJ2-3; abundance: NA; CDR3aa: CASRLSYRVADTQYF; CDR3nt: TGTGCCAGCAGACTTTCGTACAGGGTGGCAGATACGCAGTATTTT
v_gene: TRBV20-1; d_gene: NA; j_gene: TRBJ1-2; abundance: NA; CDR3aa: CSASQTGGYTF; CDR3nt: TGCAGTGCTTCCCAGACGGGTGGCTACACCTTC
v_gene: TRBV29-1; d_gene: NA; j_gene: TRBJ2-1; abundance: once; CDR3aa: CSASGDASSYNEQFF; CDR3nt: TGCAGCGCCTCTGGGGACGCAAGCTCCTACAATGAGCAGTTCTTC
v_gene: TRBV11-2; d_gene: TRBD2; j_gene: TRBJ2-1; abundance: NA; CDR3aa: CASSWTSGGTSYNEQFF; CDR3nt: TGTGCCAGCAGCTGGACTAGCGGGGGGACTTCCTACAATGAGCAGTTCTTC
v_gene: TRBV5-6; d_gene: TRBD1; j_gene: TRBJ2-7; abundance: medium-sized; CDR3aa: CASSLAAGGYEQYF; CDR3nt: TGTGCCAGCAGCTTGGCGGCAGGGGGCTACGAGCAGTACTTC
v_gene: TRBV11-2; d_gene: TRBD1; j_gene: TRBJ2-7; abundance: NA; CDR3aa: CASSPPFGDSNSYEQYF; CDR3nt: TGTGCCAGCAGCCCGCCCTTTGGGGACAGCAACTCCTACGAGCAGTACTTC
v_gene: TRBV4-3; d_gene: TRBD2; j_gene: TRBJ2-3; abundance: many; CDR3aa: CASSQDRQGGDTQYF; CDR3nt: TGCGCCAGCAGCCAAGATCGGCAGGGAGGGGATACGCAGTATTTT
v_gene: TRBV20-1; d_gene: NA; j_gene: TRBJ1-5; abundance: once; CDR3aa: CSARGSGLGNQPQHF; CDR3nt: TGCAGTGCTAGAGGGTCGGGATTGGGCAATCAGCCCCAGCATTTT
v_gene: TRBV15; d_gene: TRBD1; j_gene: TRBJ2-7; abundance: NA; CDR3aa: CATSREQGTYEQYF; CDR3nt: TGTGCCACCAGCAGGGAACAGGGGACCTACGAGCAGTACTTC
v_gene: TRBV19; d_gene: TRBD1; j_gene: TRBJ1-1; abundance: NA; CDR3aa: CASEPNRDRKNTEAFF; CDR3nt: TGTGCCAGCGAGCCGAACCGGGACAGGAAGAACACTGAAGCTTTCTTT
v_gene: TRBV12-3/TRBV12-4; d_gene: NA; j_gene: TRBJ1-1; abundance: many; CDR3aa: CASSLVQGYTEAFF; CDR3nt: TGTGCCAGCAGTTTAGTCCAGGGGTACACTGAAGCTTTCTTT
v_gene: TRBV29-1; d_gene: NA; j_gene: TRBJ1-2; abundance: many; CDR3aa: CSVHDRSYNYGYTF; CDR3nt: TGCAGCGTTCATGACAGGAGTTATAACTATGGCTACACCTTC
v_gene: TRBV9; d_gene: TRBD1; j_gene: TRBJ1-3; abundance: NA; CDR3aa: CASSERDSGNTIYF; CDR3nt: TGTGCCAGCAGCGAAAGGGACAGTGGAAACACCATATATTTT
v_gene: TRBV29-1; d_gene: TRBD1; j_gene: TRBJ1-1; abundance: NA; CDR3aa: CSVSDRGHAFF; CDR3nt: TGCAGCGTTTCGGACAGGGGGCATGCTTTCTTT
v_gene: TRBV7-6; d_gene: TRBD1; j_gene: TRBJ2-5; abundance: NA; CDR3aa: CASRQGTGDETQYF; CDR3nt: TGTGCCAGCAGACAAGGGACAGGGGATGAGACCCAGTACTTC
v_gene: TRBV10-3; d_gene: NA; j_gene: TRBJ2-5; abundance: NA; CDR3aa: CAIIPRGEETQYF; CDR3nt: TGTGCCATCATCCCGAGGGGCGAAGAGACCCAGTACTTC
v_gene: TRBV2; d_gene: NA; j_gene: TRBJ1-2; abundance: few; CDR3aa: CASIIGAGVGGYTF; CDR3nt: TGTGCCAGCATAATAGGGGCCGGGGTTGGTGGCTACACCTTC
v_gene: TRBV7-9; d_gene: TRBD1; j_gene: TRBJ1-6; abundance: NA; CDR3aa: CASSSGQGASPLHF; CDR3nt: TGTGCCAGCAGCTCGGGACAGGGGGCTTCACCCCTCCACTTT
v_gene: TRBV15; d_gene: NA; j_gene: TRBJ1-4; abundance: NA; CDR3aa: CATSRTGTGEKLFF; CDR3nt: TGTGCCACCAGCAGAACAGGGACGGGCGAAAAACTGTTTTTT
v_gene: TRBV2; d_gene: NA; j_gene: TRBJ2-7; abundance: NA; CDR3aa: CASRTGTDPGEQYF; CDR3nt: TGTGCCAGCAGGACCGGGACCGATCCTGGCGAGCAGTACTTC
v_gene: TRBV6-5; d_gene: NA; j_gene: TRBJ2-7; abundance: many; CDR3aa: CASSYTIGGSSYEQYF; CDR3nt: TGTGCCAGCAGTTACACGATAGGAGGGAGCTCCTACGAGCAGTACTTC
v_gene: TRBV9; d_gene: TRBD2; j_gene: TRBJ2-3; abundance: once; CDR3aa: CASSAVLAGGTDTQYF; CDR3nt: TGTGCCAGCAGCGCGGTACTAGCGGGGGGCACAGATACGCAGTATTTT